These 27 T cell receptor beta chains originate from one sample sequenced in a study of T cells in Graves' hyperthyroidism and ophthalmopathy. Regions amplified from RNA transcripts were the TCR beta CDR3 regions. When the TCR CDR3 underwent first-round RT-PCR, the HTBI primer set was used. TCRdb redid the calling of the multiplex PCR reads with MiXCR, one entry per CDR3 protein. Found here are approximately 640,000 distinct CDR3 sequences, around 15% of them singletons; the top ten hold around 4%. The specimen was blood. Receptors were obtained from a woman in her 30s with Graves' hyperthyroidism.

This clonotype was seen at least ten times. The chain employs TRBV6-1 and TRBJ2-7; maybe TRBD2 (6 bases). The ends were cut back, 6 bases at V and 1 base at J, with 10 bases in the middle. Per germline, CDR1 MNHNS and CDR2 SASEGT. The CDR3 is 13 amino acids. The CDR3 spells CASRATRSYEQYF. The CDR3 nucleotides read TGTGCCAGCAGGGCGACTAGATCCTACGAGCAGTACTTC.

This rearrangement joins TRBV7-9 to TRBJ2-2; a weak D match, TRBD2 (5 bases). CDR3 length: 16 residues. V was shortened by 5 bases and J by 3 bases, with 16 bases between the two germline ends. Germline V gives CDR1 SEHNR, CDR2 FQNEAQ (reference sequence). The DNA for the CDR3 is TGTGCCAGCAGCGTAGGAGGCGGGTTCTACACCGGGGAGCTGTTTTTT. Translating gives CASSVGGGFYTGELFF.

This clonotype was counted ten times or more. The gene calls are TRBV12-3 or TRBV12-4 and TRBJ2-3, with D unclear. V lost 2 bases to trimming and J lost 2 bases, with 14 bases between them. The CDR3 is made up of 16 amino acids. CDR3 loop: CASSLYLGGSTDTQYF. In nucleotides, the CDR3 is TGTGCCAGCAGTTTATACCTTGGCGGCTCCACAGATACGCAGTATTTT.

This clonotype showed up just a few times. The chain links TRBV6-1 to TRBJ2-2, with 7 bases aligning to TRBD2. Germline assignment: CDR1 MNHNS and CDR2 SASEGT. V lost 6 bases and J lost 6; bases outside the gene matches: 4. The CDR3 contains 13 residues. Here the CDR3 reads CASRTTSAGELFF. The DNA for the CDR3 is TGTGCCAGCAGAACAACTAGCGCCGGGGAGCTGTTTTTT.

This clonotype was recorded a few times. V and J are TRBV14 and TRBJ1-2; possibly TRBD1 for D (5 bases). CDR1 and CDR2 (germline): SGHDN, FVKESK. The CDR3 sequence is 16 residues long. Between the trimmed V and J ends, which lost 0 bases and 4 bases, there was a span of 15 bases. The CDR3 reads CASSQEAGLGRYGYTF. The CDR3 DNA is TGTGCCAGCAGCCAAGAGGCGGGGCTCGGTCGCTATGGCTACACCTTC. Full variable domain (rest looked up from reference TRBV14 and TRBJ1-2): EAGVTQFPSHSVIEKGQTVTLRCDPISGHDNLYWYRRVMGKEIKFLLHFVKESKQDESGMPNNRFLAERTGGTYSTLKVQPAELEDSGVYFCASSQEAGLGRYGYTFGSGTRLTVV.

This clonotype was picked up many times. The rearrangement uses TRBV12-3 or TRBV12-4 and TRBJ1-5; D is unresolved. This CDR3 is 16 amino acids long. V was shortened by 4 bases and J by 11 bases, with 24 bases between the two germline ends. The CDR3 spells CASSSKADWVIMAQHF. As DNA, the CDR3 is TGTGCCAGCAGTTCAAAGGCGGACTGGGTGATCATGGCCCAGCATTTT.

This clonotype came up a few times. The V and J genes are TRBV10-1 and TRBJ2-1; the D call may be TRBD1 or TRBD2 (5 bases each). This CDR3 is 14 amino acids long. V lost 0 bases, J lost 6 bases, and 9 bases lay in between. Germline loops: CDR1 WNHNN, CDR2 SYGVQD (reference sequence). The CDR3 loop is CASSESGVSNEQFF. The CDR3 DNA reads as TGCGCCAGCAGTGAGTCGGGGGTCAGCAATGAGCAGTTCTTC.

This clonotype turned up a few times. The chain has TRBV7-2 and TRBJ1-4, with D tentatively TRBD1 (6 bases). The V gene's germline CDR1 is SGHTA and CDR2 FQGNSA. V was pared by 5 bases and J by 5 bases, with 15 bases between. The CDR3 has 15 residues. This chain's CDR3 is CASSPGGGQNEKLFF. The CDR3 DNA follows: TGTGCCAGCAGCCCCGGGGGAGGACAGAATGAAAAACTGTTTTTT.

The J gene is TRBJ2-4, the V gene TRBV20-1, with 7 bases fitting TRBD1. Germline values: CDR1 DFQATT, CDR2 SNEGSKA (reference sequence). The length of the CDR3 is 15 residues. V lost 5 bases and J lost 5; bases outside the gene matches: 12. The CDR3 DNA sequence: TGCAGTGCTCGCCTACAGGGGAACCCCCAAAACATTCAGTACTTC. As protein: CSARLQGNPQNIQYF.

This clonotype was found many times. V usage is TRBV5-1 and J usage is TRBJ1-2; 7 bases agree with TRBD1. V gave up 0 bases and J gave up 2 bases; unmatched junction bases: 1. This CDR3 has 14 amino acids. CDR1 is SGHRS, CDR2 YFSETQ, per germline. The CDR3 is CASSLAGGNYGYTF. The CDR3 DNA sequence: TGCGCCAGCAGCTTGGCAGGGGGGAACTATGGCTACACCTTC.

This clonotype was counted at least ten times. CDR3 sequence reads: CASSLIGSSTDTQYF. CDR3 in DNA: TGTGCCAGCAGCTTAATTGGCAGTAGCACAGATACGCAGTATTTT. The chain carries TRBV5-5 and TRBJ2-3; no clear D gene. CDR1 and CDR2 from the germline V gene are SGHKS and YYEKEE (reference sequence). CDR3 length: 15 residues. Deletions cut 2 bases from V and 0 bases from J, with 10 bases between. The complete variable domain, with remaining parts taken from reference TRBV5-5 and TRBJ2-3, reads DAGVTQSPTHLIKTRGQQVTLRCSPISGHKSVSWYQQVLGQGPQFIFQYYEKEERGRGNFPDRFSARQFPNYSSELNVNALLLGDSALYLCASSLIGSSTDTQYFGPGTRLTVL.

The CDR3, as DNA: TGTGCCAGCAGCATACCCGGGACTAGCGGGACCCAAGAGACCCAGTACTTC. Its translation is CASSIPGTSGTQETQYF. This chain uses TRBV9 with TRBJ2-5; 13 positions agree with TRBD2. Germline V gives CDR1 SGDLS, CDR2 YYNGEE. There are 17 residues in the CDR3. Trimming at V came to 4 bases and at J to 1 base, leaving 7 bases not matched to a gene.

CDR3 coding DNA: TGTGCCAGCAGCGAAATAGGCGGAGATACGCAGTATTTT. Translation: CASSEIGGDTQYF. V and J are TRBV7-2 and TRBJ2-3; D is unclear. Germline V gene data show CDR1 as SGHTA and CDR2 as FQGNSA. The ends were cut back, 5 bases at V and 5 bases at J, with 11 bases in the middle. This CDR3 has 13 amino acids.

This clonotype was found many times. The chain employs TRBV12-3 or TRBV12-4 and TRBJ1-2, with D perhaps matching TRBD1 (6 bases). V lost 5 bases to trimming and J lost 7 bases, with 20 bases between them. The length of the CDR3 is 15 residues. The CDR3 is CASSRSGGGRSGYTF. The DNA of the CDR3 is TGTGCCAGCAGTCGATCGGGGGGCGGGCGGAGTGGCTACACCTTC.

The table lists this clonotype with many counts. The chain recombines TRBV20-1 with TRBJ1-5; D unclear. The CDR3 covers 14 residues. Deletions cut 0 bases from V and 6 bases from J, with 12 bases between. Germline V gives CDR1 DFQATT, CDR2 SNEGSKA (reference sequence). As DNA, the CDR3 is TGCAGTGCTAGAGATGGGAGGGAAGGTCAGCCCCAGCATTTT. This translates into CSARDGREGQPQHF.

The CDR3 DNA sequence: TGTGCCAGCAGTTTAAGGAGTGGGAGGGCCAAGTTGGTGGATACGCAGTATTTT. Encoded protein: CASSLRSGRAKLVDTQYF. This chain links TRBV28 with TRBJ2-3; 7 nucleotides match TRBD2. CDR3 size: 18 residues. Germline V gene data show CDR1 as MDHEN and CDR2 as SYDVKM. The junction had 17 bases not matched to a gene; V was cut back by 2 bases and J by 6 bases. The full variable domain, its missing parts supplied by reference TRBV28 and TRBJ2-3, is DVKVTQSSRYLVKRTGEKVFLECVQDMDHENMFWYRQDPGLGLRLIYFSYDVKMKEKGDIPEGYSVSREKKERFSLILESASTNQTSMYLCASSLRSGRAKLVDTQYFGPGTRLTVL.

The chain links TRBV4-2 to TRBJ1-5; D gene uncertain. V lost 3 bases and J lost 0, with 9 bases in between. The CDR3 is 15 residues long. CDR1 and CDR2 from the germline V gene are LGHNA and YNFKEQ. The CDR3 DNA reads TGTGCCAGCAGCCAGGGCTCCAATAGCAATCAGCCCCAGCATTTT. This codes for CASSQGSNSNQPQHF.

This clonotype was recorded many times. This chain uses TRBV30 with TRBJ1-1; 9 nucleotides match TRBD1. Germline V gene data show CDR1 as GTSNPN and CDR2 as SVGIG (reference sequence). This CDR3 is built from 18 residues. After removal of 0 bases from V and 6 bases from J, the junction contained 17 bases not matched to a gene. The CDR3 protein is CAWSVNPPGTGLAPEAFF. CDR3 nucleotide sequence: TGTGCCTGGAGTGTAAACCCTCCCGGGACAGGGCTAGCTCCTGAAGCTTTCTTT.

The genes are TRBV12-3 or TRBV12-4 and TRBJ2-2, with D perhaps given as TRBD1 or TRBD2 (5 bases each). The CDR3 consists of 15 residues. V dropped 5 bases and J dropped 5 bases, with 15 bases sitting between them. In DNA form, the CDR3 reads TGTGCCAGCAGTGGGGCAGGGACCTTAACCGGGGAGCTGTTTTTT. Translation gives CASSGAGTLTGELFF.

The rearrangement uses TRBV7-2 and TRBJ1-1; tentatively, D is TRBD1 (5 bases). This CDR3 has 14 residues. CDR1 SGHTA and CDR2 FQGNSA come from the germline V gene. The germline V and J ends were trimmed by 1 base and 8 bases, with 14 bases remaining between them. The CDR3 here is CASSLVAGGGEAFF. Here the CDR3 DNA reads TGTGCCAGCAGCTTAGTAGCAGGCGGGGGGGAAGCTTTCTTT.

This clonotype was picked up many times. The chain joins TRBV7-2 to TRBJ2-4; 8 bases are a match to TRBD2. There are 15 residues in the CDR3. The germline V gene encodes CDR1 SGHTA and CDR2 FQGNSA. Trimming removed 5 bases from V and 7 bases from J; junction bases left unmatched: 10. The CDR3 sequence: CASSRAGGLDNIQYF. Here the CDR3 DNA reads TGTGCCAGCAGCAGGGCGGGAGGCCTCGATAACATTCAGTACTTC. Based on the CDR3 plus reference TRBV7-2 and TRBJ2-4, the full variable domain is GAGVSQSPSNKVTEKGKDVELRCDPISGHTALYWYRQSLGQGLEFLIYFQGNSAPDKSGLPSDRFSAERTGGSVSTLTIQRTQQEDSAVYLCASSRAGGLDNIQYFGAGTRLSVL.

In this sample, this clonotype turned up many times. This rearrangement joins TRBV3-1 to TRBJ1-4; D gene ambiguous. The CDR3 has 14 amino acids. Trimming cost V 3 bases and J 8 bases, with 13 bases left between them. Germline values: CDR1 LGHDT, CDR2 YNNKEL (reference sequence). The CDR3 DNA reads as TGTGCCAGCAGCCAGGCAAGGGTTTTCGAAAAACTGTTTTTT. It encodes CASSQARVFEKLFF.

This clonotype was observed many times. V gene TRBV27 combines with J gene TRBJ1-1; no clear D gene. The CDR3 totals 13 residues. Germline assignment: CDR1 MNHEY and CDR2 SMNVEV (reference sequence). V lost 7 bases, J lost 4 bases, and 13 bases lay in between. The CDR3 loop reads CASKYGVGTEAFF. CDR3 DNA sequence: TGTGCCAGCAAGTACGGGGTGGGCACTGAAGCTTTCTTT.

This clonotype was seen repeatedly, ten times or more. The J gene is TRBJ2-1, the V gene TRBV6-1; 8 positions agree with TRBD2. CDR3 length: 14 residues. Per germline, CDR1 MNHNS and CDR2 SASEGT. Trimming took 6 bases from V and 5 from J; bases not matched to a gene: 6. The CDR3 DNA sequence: TGTGCCAGCAGAACACCGGGACTAGACAATGAGCAGTTCTTC. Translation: CASRTPGLDNEQFF.

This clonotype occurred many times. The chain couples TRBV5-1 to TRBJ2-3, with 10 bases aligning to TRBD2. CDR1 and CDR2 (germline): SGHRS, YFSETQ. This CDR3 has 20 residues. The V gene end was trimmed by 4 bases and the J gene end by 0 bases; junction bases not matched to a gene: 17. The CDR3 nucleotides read TGCGCCAGCAGCCCATTCCTAGCGGGAGAAATACTTTCTAGCACAGATACGCAGTATTTT. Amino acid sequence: CASSPFLAGEILSSTDTQYF.

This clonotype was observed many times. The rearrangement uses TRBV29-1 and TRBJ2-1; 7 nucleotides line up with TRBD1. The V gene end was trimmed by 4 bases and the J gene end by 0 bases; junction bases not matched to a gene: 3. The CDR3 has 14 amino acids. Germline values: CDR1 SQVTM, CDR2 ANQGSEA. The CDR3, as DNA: TGCAGCGTTGTGACAGGGAGCTCCTACAATGAGCAGTTCTTC. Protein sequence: CSVVTGSSYNEQFF.

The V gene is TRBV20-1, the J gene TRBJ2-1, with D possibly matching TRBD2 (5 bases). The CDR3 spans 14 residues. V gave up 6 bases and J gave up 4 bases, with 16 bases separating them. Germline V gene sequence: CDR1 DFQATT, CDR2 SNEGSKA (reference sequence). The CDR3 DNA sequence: TGCAGTGCCGAAAGGAGAGGCGGGTACAATGAGCAGTTCTTC. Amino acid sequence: CSAERRGGYNEQFF.